Listed here are 29 T cell receptor beta chains from one sample, sequenced in a study of blood T cells in healthy people across ages (dated by TCRdb to the mid-2010s). Libraries were constructed by 5' RACE. Reads for this sample came from an Illumina HiSeq 2500. A second PCR of 7 to 11 cycles was run with a J-beta primer mix and a sample-barcoded 5' primer. TCRdb passed the public sequencing reads through fastp at Q25 and MiXCR, retaining productive beta sequences. A single entry per CDR3 protein holds the most common genes and DNA from its merged rows. The sample table shows about 800,000 distinct CDR3 sequences, and around 50% are seen once. Roughly 20% of the sample goes to the ten largest clones. Sample: blood. The receptors stem from a man aged 80 or over in good health.

The table lists this clonotype with a few counts. The genes are TRBV7-2 and TRBJ2-2; D uncertain. Germline V gene data show CDR1 as SGHTA and CDR2 as FQGNSA. The V and J ends lost 2 bases and 0 bases respectively, with 10 bases between them. CDR3 length: 16 amino acids. The CDR3 DNA reads as TGTGCCAGCAGCTTAATGAGTAACGCGAACACCGGGGAGCTGTTTTTT. Translation: CASSLMSNANTGELFF.

J is TRBJ2-7 and V is TRBV29-1; TRBD1 might be the D (5 bases). Germline assignment: CDR1 SQVTM and CDR2 ANQGSEA. CDR3 size: 13 residues. The V gene lost 4 bases and the J gene lost 3 bases, with 13 bases spanning the gap. The CDR3 loop is CSVVTQGHYEQYF. The CDR3 nucleotides read TGCAGCGTTGTAACCCAGGGTCACTACGAGCAGTACTTC.

The chain links TRBV7-2 to TRBJ1-2; D may be TRBD1 (6 bases). Trimming shortened V by 1 base and J by 8 bases, and 14 bases separated the two germline ends. The CDR3 is made up of 14 amino acids. Germline-derived CDR1 and CDR2 are SGHTA and FQGNSA. The CDR3 DNA follows: TGTGCCAGCAGCTTAGAAGGGGGGGCTACGGGCTACACCTTC. This codes for CASSLEGGATGYTF.

The chain joins TRBV24-1 to TRBJ2-5; D gene unclear. This CDR3 has 13 residues. Germline values: CDR1 KGHDR, CDR2 SFDVKD. Trimming cost V 5 bases and J 11 bases, with 17 bases left between them. The CDR3 bases are TGTGCCACCAGTGCTGGGTACTACAATGAGCAGTACTTC. This encodes CATSAGYYNEQYF.

This clonotype was seen more than once but under ten times. This chain connects TRBV25-1 to TRBJ2-1; no reliable D call. Between the trimmed V and J ends, which lost 8 bases and 5 bases, there was a span of 7 bases. Germline V gives CDR1 MGHDK, CDR2 SYGVNS. CDR3 length: 11 amino acids. The DNA of the CDR3 is TGTGCCAGCGCAAGGAACAATGAGCAGTTCTTC. It codes for CASARNNEQFF.

This clonotype was recorded a few times. The genes are TRBV28 and TRBJ1-2, with 7 bases identical to TRBD1. The germline V gene encodes CDR1 MDHEN and CDR2 SYDVKM. This CDR3 has 14 amino acids. Trimming cost V 6 bases and J 8 bases; bases outside gene matches: 12. The CDR3 protein is CASSEASGTEGYTF. The CDR3 DNA sequence: TGTGCCAGCAGCGAAGCATCCGGGACAGAAGGCTACACCTTC.

This clonotype was picked up a small number of times. The J gene is TRBJ2-3, the V gene TRBV4-1, with D possibly being TRBD1 (6 bases). The CDR3 spans 14 residues. Germline loops: CDR1 MGHRA, CDR2 YSYEKL. V shed 4 bases and J shed 4 bases, with 12 bases lying between them. The CDR3 spells CASSPEGVPDTQYF. For the CDR3, the DNA is TGCGCCAGCAGCCCAGAGGGGGTCCCAGATACGCAGTATTTT.

The chain combines TRBV30 with TRBJ1-4; 9 nucleotides align to TRBD1. This CDR3 is 14 amino acids long. V was clipped by 2 bases and J by 4 bases; unmatched bases: 2. CDR1 GTSNPN and CDR2 SVGIG come from the germline V gene (reference sequence). The CDR3 DNA is TGTGCCTGGAGTACGACAGGGGGTAATGAAAAACTGTTTTTT. Translated, it gives CAWSTTGGNEKLFF.

V is TRBV11-2 and J is TRBJ2-7; D perhaps matches TRBD1 (6 bases). The V and J ends lost 1 base and 1 base respectively, with 14 bases between them. Germline lookup yields CDR1 SGHAT and CDR2 FQNNGV. The CDR3 consists of 16 residues. In nucleotides, the CDR3 is TGTGCCAGCAGCTTAGTTGACAGGTCATTTTCCTACGAGCAGTACTTC. Its protein is CASSLVDRSFSYEQYF.

This clonotype was picked up a small number of times. The V gene is TRBV7-2, the J gene TRBJ2-7; no reliable D call. The DNA end is more similar to TRBJ2-5, so the J call may be wrong. CDR1 is SGHTA, CDR2 FQGNSA, per germline. The CDR3 totals 13 residues. CDR3 residues: CASSLFLGETQYF. In nucleotides, the CDR3 is TGTGCCAGCAGCTTATTTTTGGGCGAGACCCAGTACTTC.

This clonotype came up many times. The rearrangement uses TRBV2 and TRBJ2-5; D possibly corresponds to TRBD1 (5 bases). Trimming pared 7 bases from V and 5 bases from J, leaving 14 bases between. Germline V gene sequence: CDR1 SNHLY, CDR2 FYNNEI. The CDR3 has 13 amino acids. In DNA, the CDR3 is TGTGCCAGCAACGACAGAGGCGAGGAGACCCAGTACTTC. Amino acid sequence: CASNDRGEETQYF.

The chain recombines TRBV5-1 with TRBJ1-4, with 7 bases matching TRBD1. The CDR3 runs 14 residues. Germline V gene lookup returns CDR1 SGHRS and CDR2 YFSETQ. The V and J ends lost 1 base and 7 bases, in that order; junction bases with no gene match: 4. CDR3 sequence reads: CASSLWTGLEKLFF. In DNA form, the CDR3 reads TGCGCCAGCAGCTTGTGGACAGGTCTTGAAAAACTGTTTTTT.

V usage is TRBV28 and J usage is TRBJ2-2; no clear D. Trimming took 7 bases from V and 1 from J, leaving 13 bases between them. The CDR3 consists of 15 residues. Germline CDR1 and CDR2: MDHEN and SYDVKM. CDR3 protein: CASTILRGNTGELFF. CDR3 nucleotides: TGTGCCAGCACCATACTTAGAGGGAACACCGGGGAGCTGTTTTTT.

This clonotype is a singleton in its sample. The rearrangement uses TRBV20-1 and TRBJ2-7; 8 bases align to TRBD2. V dropped 5 bases and J dropped 7; count of bases not matched to a gene: 13. Germline V gene lookup returns CDR1 DFQATT and CDR2 SNEGSKA (reference sequence). The CDR3 consists of 14 residues. This CDR3 reads CSAPSSSGSLEQYF. The CDR3 bases are TGCAGTGCTCCCTCCTCAAGCGGGAGTCTAGAGCAGTACTTC.

In this sample, this clonotype turned up many times. CDR3 sequence reads: CATSESPSPYNEQFF. The CDR3 DNA follows: TGTGCCACCAGTGAAAGTCCCAGCCCTTACAATGAGCAGTTCTTC. The chain recombines TRBV24-1 with TRBJ2-1; D gene ambiguous. This CDR3 is 15 amino acids long. The germline V gene encodes CDR1 KGHDR and CDR2 SFDVKD. Between the trimmed V and J ends, which lost 4 bases and 4 bases, there was a span of 13 bases.

This clonotype was recorded at least ten times. The rearrangement links TRBV4-3 to TRBJ2-1; TRBD1 matches at 7 bases. The germline V gene has CDR1 LGHNA and CDR2 YSLEER. This CDR3 comprises 16 residues. V gave up 1 base and J gave up 2 bases; unmatched junction bases: 5. CDR3 in amino acids: CASSQGWDSTYNEQFF. The CDR3 nucleotides are TGCGCCAGCAGCCAAGGATGGGACAGCACCTACAATGAGCAGTTCTTC.

The V gene is TRBV5-1, the J gene TRBJ2-1; TRBD2 aligns across 12 bases. The trim removed 2 bases at V and 7 bases at J, leaving 7 bases unmatched. Germline V gives CDR1 SGHRS, CDR2 YFSETQ. This CDR3 region has 16 residues. The CDR3 here is CASSFPGLAGLNEQFF. CDR3 in DNA: TGCGCCAGCAGCTTCCCGGGACTAGCGGGCCTTAATGAGCAGTTCTTC.

The V and J genes are TRBV20-1 and TRBJ2-3; D is possibly TRBD1 (6 bases). This CDR3 is built from 13 residues. Trimming stripped 6 bases from V and 2 bases from J, with 12 bases between. Germline loops: CDR1 DFQATT, CDR2 SNEGSKA (reference sequence). The CDR3 sequence: CSAGWTVTDTQYF. CDR3 DNA: TGCAGTGCCGGATGGACAGTCACAGATACGCAGTATTTT.

This clonotype was counted a few times. The chain recombines TRBV6-2 or TRBV6-3 with TRBJ2-1; perhaps TRBD2 as D (6 bases). Germline CDR1 and CDR2: MNHEY and SVGEGT. The CDR3 is made up of 14 amino acids. Trimming cost V 5 bases and J 1 base, with 9 bases left between them. This CDR3 reads CASSNLASYNEQFF. CDR3 bases: TGTGCCAGCAGTAATCTAGCGTCCTACAATGAGCAGTTCTTC.

The rearrangement links TRBV15 to TRBJ2-5; no definite D call. The ends were cut back, 0 bases at V and 0 bases at J, with 8 bases in the middle. This CDR3 has 15 amino acids. Germline assignment: CDR1 LNHNV and CDR2 YYDKDF (reference sequence). The CDR3 reads CATSRDVADQETQYF. The DNA for the CDR3 is TGTGCCACCAGCAGAGATGTGGCGGACCAAGAGACCCAGTACTTC.

This clonotype has just a few counts. The chain employs TRBV20-1 and TRBJ2-5; the D gene is possibly TRBD1 (6 bases). From germline, CDR1 is DFQATT and CDR2 SNEGSKA (reference sequence). Trimming pared 0 bases from V and 7 bases from J, leaving 18 bases between. The CDR3 covers 15 residues. CDR3 nucleotides: TGCAGTGCTAGAGACCAGAGGCAGGTAGGGGGGACCCAGTACTTC. This gives the protein CSARDQRQVGGTQYF.

The V gene is TRBV28, the J gene TRBJ1-6; possibly TRBD1 for D (5 bases). The CDR3 spans 15 residues. The germline V and J ends were trimmed by 8 bases and 6 bases, with 17 bases remaining between them. The V gene's germline CDR1 is MDHEN and CDR2 SYDVKM. As DNA, the CDR3 is TGTGCCAGCTTTAGTCGGGAAGGGGCTAATTCACCCCTCCACTTT. Translated: CASFSREGANSPLHF.

The chain carries TRBV29-1 and TRBJ1-1, with no clear D. Trimming cost V 3 bases and J 0 bases, with 8 bases left between them. The CDR3 runs 13 residues. Per the germline V gene, CDR1 is SQVTM and CDR2 is ANQGSEA. CDR3 sequence: CSVESGMNTEAFF. In DNA form, the CDR3 reads TGCAGCGTTGAGTCTGGAATGAACACTGAAGCTTTCTTT.

The V and J genes are TRBV5-5 and TRBJ2-1; no definite D call. The J call is uncertain, as TRBJ2-7 better fits the DNA end. In germline, CDR1 is SGHKS, CDR2 YYEKEE (reference sequence). The CDR3 runs to 13 residues. Written as DNA, the CDR3 is TGTGCCAGCAGCTTGGTCGGTAGAAATGAGCAGTACTTC. Translation: CASSLVGRNEQYF.

There are a few counts of this clonotype. This chain joins TRBV20-1 and TRBJ2-7, with D uncertain. The germline V and J ends were trimmed by 5 bases and 2 bases, with 16 bases remaining between them. The CDR3 totals 14 residues. Per germline, CDR1 DFQATT and CDR2 SNEGSKA (reference sequence). CDR3 in amino acids: CSAQLPQPPYEQYF. In DNA, the CDR3 is TGCAGTGCTCAATTACCTCAGCCCCCCTACGAGCAGTACTTC.

Remarks on this clonotype: Just one base apart from a much larger clone, this may be a read error. The CDR3 protein is CASSPYQTSGSETQFF. The CDR3 nucleotides read TGTGCCAGCAGCCCATACCAGACTAGCGGGAGTGAGACCCAGTTCTTC. V gene TRBV7-2 combines with J gene TRBJ2-1; 12 nucleotides align to TRBD2. Germline values: CDR1 SGHTA, CDR2 FQGNSA. The CDR3 runs to 16 residues. V lost 5 bases, J lost 13 bases, and 15 bases stayed unmatched.

Remarks on this clonotype: The germline gene is not matched at one end of the junction; a read error may be the cause. The J gene is TRBJ2-1, the V gene TRBV4-1, with a weak D call TRBD1 (8 bases). The CDR3 consists of 16 residues. Per the germline V gene, CDR1 is MGHRA and CDR2 is YSYEKL. The CDR3 sequence: CASGQIGTGAGVEQFF. Here the CDR3 DNA reads TGCGCCAGCGGCCAAATTGGGACAGGCGCGGGGGTGGAGCAGTTCTTC.

The J gene is TRBJ2-3, the V gene TRBV12-3 or TRBV12-4; D gene uncertain. The V end was cut by 5 bases, the J end by 2 bases, with 14 bases between. The CDR3 covers 15 residues. The CDR3: CASSLSAAPTDTQYF. CDR3 coding DNA: TGTGCCAGCAGTCTTTCTGCTGCCCCCACAGATACGCAGTATTTT.

The CDR3 nucleotides are TGTGCCAGCAGCCTATCCCCTAGCGGGACTAGCACAGATACGCAGTATTTT. Protein sequence: CASSLSPSGTSTDTQYF. The genes are TRBV4-2 and TRBJ2-3; 9 bases are a match to TRBD2. Looked up from germline, CDR1 is LGHNA and CDR2 is YNFKEQ. The J segment lost 0 bases and the V segment lost 4 bases, leaving 8 bases of the junction unmatched. This CDR3 comprises 17 residues.